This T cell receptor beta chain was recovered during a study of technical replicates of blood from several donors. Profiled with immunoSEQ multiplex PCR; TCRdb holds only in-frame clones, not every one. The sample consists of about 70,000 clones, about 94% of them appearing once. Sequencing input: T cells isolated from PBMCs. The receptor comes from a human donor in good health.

CDR3 loop: CASSQVDRDDALFGYTF. The CDR3 DNA reads as TGCGCCAGCAGCCAAGTGGACAGGGATGACGCCCTATTTGGCTACACCTTC. The V gene is TRBV4-1, the J gene TRBJ1-2, with 8 bases fitting TRBD1. The CDR3 runs to 17 residues. V dropped 1 base and J dropped 7; count of bases not matched to a gene: 14. Germline loops: CDR1 MGHRA, CDR2 YSYEKL.